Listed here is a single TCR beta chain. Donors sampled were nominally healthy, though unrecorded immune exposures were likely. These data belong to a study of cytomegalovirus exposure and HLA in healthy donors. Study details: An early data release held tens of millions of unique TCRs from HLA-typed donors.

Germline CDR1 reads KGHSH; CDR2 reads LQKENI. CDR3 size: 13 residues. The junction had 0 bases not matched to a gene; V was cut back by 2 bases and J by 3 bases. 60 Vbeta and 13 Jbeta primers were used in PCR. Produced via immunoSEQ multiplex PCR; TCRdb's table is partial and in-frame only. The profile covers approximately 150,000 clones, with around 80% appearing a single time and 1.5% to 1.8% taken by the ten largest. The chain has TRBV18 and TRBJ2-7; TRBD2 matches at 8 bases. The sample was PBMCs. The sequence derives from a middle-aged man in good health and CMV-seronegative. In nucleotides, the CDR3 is TGTGCCAGCTCACCAGGGACTAGCTACGAGCAGTACTTC. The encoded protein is CASSPGTSYEQYF.